This T cell receptor (beta chain) was recovered during a study of beta chain features in type 1 diabetes. This clone occurred a few times. Its matching antigen is unknown. The study's findings and limits: Shorter TCRB CDR3s, moderately but significantly so, were found in Type 1 diabetes patients in all four CD4+ subsets. There was no resolution here of whether HLA type influences TCRB rearrangement.

The isolated RNA, all of it, was reverse transcribed, so expressed TCRB transcripts were what got sequenced. This table comes from immunoSEQ multiplex PCR, and its TCRdb copy is limited to in-frame clones, with some not included. The sample yields 310,000 or so clones, 7% to 10% seen once. Input material: central memory CD4+ T cells from blood. The sequence came from a man aged 25-40 years with type 1 diabetes.

CDR3 nucleotides: TGTGCCAGCAGCAAAGCCAGGGATCAGCCCCAGCATTTT. It codes for CASSKARDQPQHF. This rearrangement joins TRBV21-1 to TRBJ1-5; the D call of TRBD1 is as the table states it, not checked on the DNA. TRBV21-1 is a known pseudogene. This CDR3 contains 13 residues.